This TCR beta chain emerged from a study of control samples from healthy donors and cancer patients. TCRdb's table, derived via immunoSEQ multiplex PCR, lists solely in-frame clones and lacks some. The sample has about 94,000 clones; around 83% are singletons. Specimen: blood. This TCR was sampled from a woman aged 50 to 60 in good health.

The CDR3 loop reads CASSQVNVETQYF. The DNA of the CDR3 is TGTGCCAGCAGCCAAGTCAACGTGGAGACCCAGTACTTC. This rearrangement joins TRBV3-1 (or the pseudogene TRBV3-2) to TRBJ2-5, with D uncertain. The CDR3 runs 13 residues. Germline CDR1 LGHDT, CDR2 YNNKEL (reference sequence). The ends were cut back, 1 base at V and 5 bases at J, with 8 bases in the middle.